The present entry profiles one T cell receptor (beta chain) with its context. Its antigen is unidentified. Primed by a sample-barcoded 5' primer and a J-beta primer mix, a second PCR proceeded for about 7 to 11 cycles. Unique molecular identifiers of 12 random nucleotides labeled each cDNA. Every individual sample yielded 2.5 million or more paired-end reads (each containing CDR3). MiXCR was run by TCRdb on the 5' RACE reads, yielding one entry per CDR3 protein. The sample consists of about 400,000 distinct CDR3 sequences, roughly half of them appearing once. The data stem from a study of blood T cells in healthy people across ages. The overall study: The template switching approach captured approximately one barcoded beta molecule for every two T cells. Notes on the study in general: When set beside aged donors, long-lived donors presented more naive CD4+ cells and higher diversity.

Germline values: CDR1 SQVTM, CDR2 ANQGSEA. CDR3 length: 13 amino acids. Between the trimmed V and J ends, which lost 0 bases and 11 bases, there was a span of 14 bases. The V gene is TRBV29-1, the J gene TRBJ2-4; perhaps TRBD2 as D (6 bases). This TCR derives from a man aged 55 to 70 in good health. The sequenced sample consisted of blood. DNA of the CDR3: TGCAGCGTTGAAGATCTTTGGGGAGGTCTTCAGTACTTC. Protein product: CSVEDLWGGLQYF. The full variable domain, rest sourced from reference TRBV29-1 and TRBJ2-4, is SAVISQKPSRDICQRGTSLTIQCQVDSQVTMMFWYRQQPGQSLTLIATANQGSEATYESGFVIDKFPISRPNLTFSTLTVSNMSPEDSSIYLCSVEDLWGGLQYFGAGTRLSVL.